This T cell receptor beta chain was sequenced for a study of T cell repertoires in cytomegalovirus infection. This clonotype was picked up many times. MiXCR, applied by TCRdb to the reads, yields one record per CDR3 protein. The sample has 130,000 or so distinct CDR3 sequences, roughly 6% seen once. J lost 8 bases, V lost 1 base, and 5 bases had no gene match. The CDR3 contains 14 residues. Per germline, CDR1 SGHTA and CDR2 FQGNSA. The source is a human donor in good health (CMV status not recorded). Some clones in this sample may be carry-over from other donors' samples. V is TRBV7-2 and J is TRBJ1-2; 9 nucleotides align to TRBD1. Sequenced: PBMCs. In nucleotides, the CDR3 is TGTGCCAGCAGCTTAGTGGACAGGGGAGGAGGCTACACCTTC. Translating it yields CASSLVDRGGGYTF.